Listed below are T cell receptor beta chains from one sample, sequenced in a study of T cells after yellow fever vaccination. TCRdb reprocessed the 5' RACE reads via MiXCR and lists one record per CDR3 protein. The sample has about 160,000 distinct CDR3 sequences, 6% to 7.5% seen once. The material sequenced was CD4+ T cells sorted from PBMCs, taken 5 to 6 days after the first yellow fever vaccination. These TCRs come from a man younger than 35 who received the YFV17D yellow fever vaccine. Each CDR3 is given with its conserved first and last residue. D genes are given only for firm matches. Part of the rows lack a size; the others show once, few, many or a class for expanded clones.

CASSQDSLYSYEQYF TGCGCCAGCAGTCAGGACAGCCTTTACTCCTACGAGCAGTACTTC TRBJ2-7 . many TRBV10-2
CASRVSNQPQHF TGTGCCAGCAGGGTTAGCAATCAGCCCCAGCATTTT TRBJ1-5 . few TRBV12-3/TRBV12-4
CATRGARSTDTQYF TGTGCCACCAGAGGGGCCAGGAGCACAGATACGCAGTATTTT TRBJ2-3 . few TRBV24-1
CRGLAGYEQYF TGCAGAGGACTAGCGGGCTACGAGCAGTACTTC TRBJ2-7 TRBD2 many TRBV20-1
CASSSGQGRTEAFF TGCGCCAGCAGCTCGGGACAGGGTAGGACTGAAGCTTTCTTT TRBJ1-1 TRBD1 many TRBV5-1
CASSQGPRQGDYEQYF TGCGCCAGCAGCCAAGGCCCGAGACAGGGTGACTACGAGCAGTACTTC TRBJ2-7 TRBD1 few TRBV4-3
CASSRLAGGLNEQFF TGTGCCAGCAGTCGACTAGCGGGGGGGCTGAATGAGCAGTTCTTC TRBJ2-1 TRBD2 . TRBV27
CASSQEGNSNQPQHF TGCGCCAGCAGCCAAGAGGGTAATAGCAATCAGCCCCAGCATTTT TRBJ1-5 . few TRBV4-3
CASSPRTEVNTEAFF TGCGCCAGCAGCCCCCGGACAGAGGTGAACACTGAAGCTTTCTTT TRBJ1-1 . few TRBV5-1
CVSSQDSRFNEQFF TGTGTCAGCAGCCAAGACTCGCGGTTTAATGAGCAGTTCTTC TRBJ2-1 . . TRBV14
CSARAPEGTGELFF TGCAGTGCTAGAGCCCCAGAGGGCACCGGGGAGCTGTTTTTT TRBJ2-2 . many TRBV20-1
CASSKAGQGGLEQYF TGTGCCAGCAGCAAAGCGGGACAGGGGGGCCTCGAGCAGTACTTC TRBJ2-7 . many TRBV21-1
CSARDPSGGQETQYF TGCAGTGCTAGAGATCCGTCGGGTGGCCAAGAGACCCAGTACTTC TRBJ2-5 . many TRBV20-1